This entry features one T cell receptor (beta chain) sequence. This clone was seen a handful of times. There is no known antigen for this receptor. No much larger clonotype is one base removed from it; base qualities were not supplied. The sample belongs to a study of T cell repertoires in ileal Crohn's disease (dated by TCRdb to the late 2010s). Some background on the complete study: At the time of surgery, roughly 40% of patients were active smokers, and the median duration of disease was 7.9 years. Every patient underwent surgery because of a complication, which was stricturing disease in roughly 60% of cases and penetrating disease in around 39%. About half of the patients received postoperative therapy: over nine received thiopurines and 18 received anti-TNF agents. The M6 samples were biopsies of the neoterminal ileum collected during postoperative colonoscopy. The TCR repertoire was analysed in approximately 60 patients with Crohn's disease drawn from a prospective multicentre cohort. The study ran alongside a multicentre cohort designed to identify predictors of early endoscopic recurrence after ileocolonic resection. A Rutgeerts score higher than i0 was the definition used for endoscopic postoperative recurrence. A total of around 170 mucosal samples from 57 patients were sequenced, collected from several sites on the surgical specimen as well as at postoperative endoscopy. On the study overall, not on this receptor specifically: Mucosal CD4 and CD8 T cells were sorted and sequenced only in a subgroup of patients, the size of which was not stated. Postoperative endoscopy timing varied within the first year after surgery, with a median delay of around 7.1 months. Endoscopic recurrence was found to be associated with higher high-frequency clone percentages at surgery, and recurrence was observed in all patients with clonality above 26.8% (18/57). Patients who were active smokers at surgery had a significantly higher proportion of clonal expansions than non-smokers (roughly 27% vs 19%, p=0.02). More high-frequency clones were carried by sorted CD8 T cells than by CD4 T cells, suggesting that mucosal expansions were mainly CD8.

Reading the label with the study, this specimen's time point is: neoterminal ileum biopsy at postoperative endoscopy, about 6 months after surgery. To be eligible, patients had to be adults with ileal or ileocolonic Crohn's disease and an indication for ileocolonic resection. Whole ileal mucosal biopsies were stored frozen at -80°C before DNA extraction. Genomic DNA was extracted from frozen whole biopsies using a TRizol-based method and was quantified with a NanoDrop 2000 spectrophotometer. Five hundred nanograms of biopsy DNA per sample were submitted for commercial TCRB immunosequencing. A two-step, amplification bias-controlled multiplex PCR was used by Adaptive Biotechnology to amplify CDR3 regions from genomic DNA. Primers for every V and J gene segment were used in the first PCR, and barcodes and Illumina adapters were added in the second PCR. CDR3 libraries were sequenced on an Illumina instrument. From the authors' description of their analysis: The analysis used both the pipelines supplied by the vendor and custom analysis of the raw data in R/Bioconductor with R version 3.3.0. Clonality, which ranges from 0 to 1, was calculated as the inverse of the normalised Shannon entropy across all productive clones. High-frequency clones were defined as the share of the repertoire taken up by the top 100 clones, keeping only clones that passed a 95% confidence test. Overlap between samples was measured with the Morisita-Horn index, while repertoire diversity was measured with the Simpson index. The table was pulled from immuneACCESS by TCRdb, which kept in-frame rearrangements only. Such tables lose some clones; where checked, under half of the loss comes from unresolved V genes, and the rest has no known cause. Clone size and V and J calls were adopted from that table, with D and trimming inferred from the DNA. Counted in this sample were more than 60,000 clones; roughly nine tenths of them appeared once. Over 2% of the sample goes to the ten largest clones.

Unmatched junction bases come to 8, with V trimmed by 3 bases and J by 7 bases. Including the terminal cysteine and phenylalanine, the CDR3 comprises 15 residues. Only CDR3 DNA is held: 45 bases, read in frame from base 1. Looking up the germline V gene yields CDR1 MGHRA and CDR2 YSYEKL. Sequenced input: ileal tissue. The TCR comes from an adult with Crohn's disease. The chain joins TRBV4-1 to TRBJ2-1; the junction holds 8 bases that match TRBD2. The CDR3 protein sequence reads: CASSHFGGADNEQFF. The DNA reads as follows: TGCGCCAGCAGCCACTTCGGGGGGGCGGATAATGAGCAGTTCTTC.